This T cell receptor (beta chain) was found in a study of T cell responses to AZD1222 COVID-19 vaccine. Study-level information: Second-dose recipients at about 4 or about 12 weeks were treated as one pooled group. Study-level points and caveats: Donors skewed white British and female; clonal diversity was possibly underestimated. Among AZD1222 vaccinees, only six or seven were seropositive at baseline.

Profiled with immunoSEQ multiplex PCR; TCRdb holds only in-frame clones, not every one. Of approximately 64,000 clones in the sample, around 83% are singletons; the top ten hold under 8%. V was clipped by 3 bases and J by 5 bases; unmatched bases: 9. There are 15 residues in the CDR3. Germline CDR1 reads GTSNPN; CDR2 reads SVGIG (reference sequence). A note on this clone: The target antigen is unknown.

The material was peripheral blood, obtained on day 0 of AZD1222 vaccination. The clonotype comes from an adult in good health. The V call is TRBV30, the J call TRBJ1-5; 8 nucleotides line up with TRBD1. CDR3 in amino acids: CAWSGGQGLHQPQHF. Here the CDR3 DNA reads TGTGCCTGGAGCGGTGGACAGGGCCTGCATCAGCCCCAGCATTTT.